The sequence of this TCR beta chain was determined in a study of blood T cell repertoires in COVID-19. Turning to the study itself: Acute-phase and convalescent COVID-19 samples originated in the United States, Italy and Spain. Nucleic acid was either cDNA or gDNA, and it came from T cells, B-cell-depleted T cells, or PBMCs.

This clone was detected once. Additional DNA sequences in this sample encode the identical CDR3. Per the original methods: Reference gene primers were amplified, and this amplification served to estimate nucleated cell counts. Assay: immunoSEQ multiplex PCR; the TCRdb copy retains only in-frame clones and omits some. V, J and clone size were drawn from that table, and D and trimming were deduced from the DNA. This table has 350,000 to 450,000 clones, 87% appearing once. Seattle patients were enrolled while actively infected and followed longitudinally. The germline V gene has CDR1 SGHRS and CDR2 YFSETQ. There are 14 residues in the CDR3. V was cut by 0 bases and J by 0 bases, with 4 bases left in between.

The sequencing sample was made of peripheral blood. The J gene is TRBJ1-3, the V gene TRBV5-1; D uncertain. This receptor was identified in a woman aged 55-70 years with COVID-19, enrolled during active disease. CDR3 DNA sequence: TGCGCCAGCAGCTTGGCGGGCTCTGGAAACACCATATATTTT. Amino acid sequence: CASSLAGSGNTIYF.